Listed here are 24 T cell receptor beta chains from one sample, sequenced in a study of immune evolution from preneoplasia to lung adenocarcinoma. Here immunoSEQ multiplex PCR was the method, and the copy in TCRdb shows in-frame clones only, minus some. The sample lists 25,000 to 30,000 clones, approximately 69% occurring once. The material sequenced was FFPE invasive lung adenocarcinoma tissue. The receptor source for this set is a person between 55 and 70 years old with invasive lung adenocarcinoma. Some clones in this sample may be carry-over from other donors' samples.

The chain links TRBV4-2 to TRBJ2-1, with 7 nucleotides matching TRBD2. The CDR3 has 17 amino acids. Trimming cost V 4 bases and J 1 base; bases outside gene matches: 10. In germline, CDR1 is LGHNA, CDR2 YNFKEQ. CDR3 residues: CASSRGLRGGSYNEQFF. The CDR3 DNA follows: TGTGCCAGCAGCCGCGGTCTGCGGGGAGGGTCCTACAATGAGCAGTTCTTC.

This clone was recorded a few times. The V gene is TRBV11-2, the J gene TRBJ1-1; D might be TRBD1 (5 bases). Between the trimmed V and J ends, which lost 4 bases and 7 bases, there was a span of 13 bases. Germline assignment: CDR1 SGHAT and CDR2 FQNNGV. This CDR3 has 13 residues. The CDR3 is CASSSRGRSEAFF. Written as DNA, the CDR3 is TGTGCCAGCAGCTCTCGGGGGAGGAGTGAAGCTTTCTTT.

This sequence joins TRBV18 and TRBJ2-7; the D call may be TRBD1 or TRBD2 (5 bases each). V was pared by 0 bases and J by 7 bases, with 16 bases between. Germline assignment: CDR1 KGHSH and CDR2 LQKENI. The CDR3 sequence is 15 residues long. The CDR3 nucleotides read TGTGCCAGCTCACCACCGTCGACGGGGAAGGGGGAGCAGTACTTC. Protein product: CASSPPSTGKGEQYF.

This clone was recorded a few times. V usage is TRBV9 and J usage is TRBJ2-3; D is uncertain. The germline V gene has CDR1 SGDLS and CDR2 YYNGEE. The CDR3 totals 13 residues. With 3 bases removed from V and 4 bases from J, the gap between germline ends came to 9 bases. The CDR3 here is CASSASVPDTQYF. Written as DNA, the CDR3 is TGTGCCAGCAGCGCGAGCGTCCCAGATACGCAGTATTTT. The whole variable domain, filled in from reference TRBV9 and TRBJ2-3, reads DSGVTQTPKHLITATGQRVTLRCSPRSGDLSVYWYQQSLDQGLQFLIQYYNGEERAKGNILERFSAQQFPDLHSELNLSSLELGDSALYFCASSASVPDTQYFGPGTRLTVL.

As regards this clone: A read error may account for a junction end that differs from germline. The same CDR3 also results from other DNA sequences found in this sample. The chain employs TRBV19 and TRBJ2-7, with TRBD2 matching over 11 bases. The CDR3 is 16 residues long. Germline loops: CDR1 LNHDA, CDR2 SQIVND (reference sequence). The CDR3 is CASSIPGTSGTYEQYF. DNA of the CDR3: TGTGCCAGTAGTATTCCAGGGACTAGCGGCACCTACGAGCAGTACTTT.

On this clone itself: Other DNA sequences of this sample code for an identical CDR3. The V and J genes are TRBV18 and TRBJ1-5, with unresolved D. Trimming stripped 1 base from V and 2 bases from J, with 9 bases between. Germline V CDR1 and CDR2: KGHSH, LQKENI. CDR3 length: 15 residues. CDR3 loop: CASSPRGDGNQPQHF. As DNA, the CDR3 is TGTGCCAGCTCACCACGGGGAGACGGCAATCAGCCCCAGCATTTT.

The chain carries TRBV7-9 and TRBJ2-3; 13 nucleotides match TRBD2. CDR1 and CDR2 from the germline V gene are SEHNR and FQNEAQ (reference sequence). This CDR3 is 16 amino acids long. Germline trimming cut 4 bases from V and 4 bases from J; bases unmatched to any gene: 5. CDR3 amino acids: CASSSGTSGKADTQYF. Here the CDR3 DNA reads TGTGCCAGCAGCTCCGGGACTAGCGGGAAGGCAGATACGCAGTATTTT.

The chain has TRBV11-2 and TRBJ2-5, with D hard to call. V lost 3 bases and J 3 bases, leaving 11 bases between the germline ends. The germline CDR1 and CDR2 sequences are SGHAT and FQNNGV. The CDR3 length is 14 residues. Here the CDR3 DNA reads TGTGCCAGCAGCTTGACCCTTGTGGAAGAGACCCAGTACTTC. Translation: CASSLTLVEETQYF. Full variable domain (rest looked up from reference TRBV11-2 and TRBJ2-5): EAGVAQSPRYKIIEKRQSVAFWCNPISGHATLYWYQQILGQGPKLLIQFQNNGVVDDSQLPKDRFSAERLKGVDSTLKIQPAKLEDSAVYLCASSLTLVEETQYFGPGTRLLVL.

The genes are TRBV19 and TRBJ1-1; TRBD1 matches at 9 bases. The CDR3 runs 14 residues. J gave up 3 bases and V 5 bases, and 4 bases lay outside the gene matches. Germline assignment: CDR1 LNHDA and CDR2 SQIVND (reference sequence). The CDR3 loop is CASSRTGADTEAFF. The CDR3 DNA follows: TGTGCCAGTAGTCGGACAGGGGCGGACACTGAAGCTTTCTTT.

This rearrangement joins TRBV4-2 to TRBJ1-5; D unresolved. Deletions cut 0 bases from V and 3 bases from J, with 0 bases between. The germline CDR1 and CDR2 sequences are LGHNA and YNFKEQ. The CDR3 consists of 12 residues. The CDR3 here is CASSQDNQPQHF. The DNA for the CDR3 is TGTGCCAGCAGCCAAGACAATCAGCCCCAGCATTTT.

This clone was counted a few times. V is TRBV2 and J is TRBJ1-2, with D unresolved. Germline V CDR1 and CDR2: SNHLY, FYNNEI. The CDR3 covers 14 residues. Trimming took 4 bases from V and 8 from J, leaving 17 bases between them. The CDR3 loop reads CASSVPALAGGYTF. The CDR3 DNA reads TGTGCCAGCAGTGTTCCAGCCCTGGCTGGGGGCTACACCTTC.

The chain uses TRBV6-5 and TRBJ2-6, with unresolved D. CDR1 and CDR2 (germline): MNHEY, SVGAGI. The ends were cut back, 5 bases at V and 4 bases at J, with 6 bases in the middle. The CDR3 contains 13 residues. Here the CDR3 reads CASSKRGANVLTF. In DNA, the CDR3 is TGTGCCAGCAGTAAGAGAGGGGCCAACGTCCTGACTTTC.

The rearrangement uses TRBV5-5 and TRBJ2-7; the match to TRBD1 covers 7 bases. The trim removed 5 bases at V and 1 base at J, leaving 9 bases unmatched. Germline V lookup: CDR1 SGHKS, CDR2 YYEKEE (reference sequence). The CDR3 runs 15 residues. The CDR3 coding sequence is TGTGCCAGCAGTCAGGGACAGCCCAAATCCTACGAGCAGTACTTC. The encoded protein is CASSQGQPKSYEQYF.

This rearrangement joins TRBV5-1 to TRBJ2-2, with D possibly matching TRBD1 (6 bases). There are 15 residues in the CDR3. Germline values: CDR1 SGHRS, CDR2 YFSETQ. Trimming shortened V by 0 bases and J by 6 bases, and 12 bases separated the two germline ends. The CDR3 reads CASSLVGADSGELFF. The CDR3 coding sequence is TGCGCCAGCAGCTTGGTGGGGGCGGACTCCGGGGAGCTGTTTTTT.

The chain recombines TRBV7-8 with TRBJ2-5; tentative D call: TRBD1 (6 bases). Trimming pared 7 bases from V and 2 bases from J, leaving 23 bases between. This CDR3 is built from 17 residues. Germline V gene sequence: CDR1 SGHVS, CDR2 FQNEAQ. The CDR3, as DNA: TGTGCCAGCAACCTTATCCCCCGGGGACAAAGACAAGAGACCCAGTACTTC. Encoded protein: CASNLIPRGQRQETQYF.

This sequence joins TRBV9 and TRBJ1-1; TRBD1 matches 9 bases. The CDR3 spans 15 residues. CDR1 SGDLS and CDR2 YYNGEE come from the germline V gene. J lost 3 bases, V lost 3 bases, and 6 bases had no gene match. The CDR3 loop reads CASSENGQGYTEAFF. DNA for the CDR3: TGTGCCAGCAGCGAGAATGGACAGGGGTACACTGAAGCTTTCTTT.

The J gene is TRBJ2-2, the V gene TRBV7-3; D assignment may be TRBD1 or TRBD2 (5 bases each). The CDR3 runs 15 residues. Germline V CDR1 and CDR2: SGHTA, FQGTGA. The V and J ends lost 2 bases and 4 bases respectively, with 11 bases between them. The CDR3 sequence: CASSLGGGGTGELFF. The CDR3 DNA is TGTGCCAGCAGCTTAGGTGGGGGTGGCACCGGGGAGCTGTTTTTT.

The V gene is TRBV6-6, the J gene TRBJ2-3, with TRBD1 matching 12 bases. Germline CDR1 is MNHNY and CDR2 is SVGAGI (reference sequence). With V trimmed by 5 bases and J by 4 bases, 4 bases remained unmatched. This CDR3 is built from 15 residues. In nucleotides, the CDR3 is TGTGCCAGCAGTCCGGGACAGGGGGCGTCAGATACGCAGTATTTT. Its translation is CASSPGQGASDTQYF.

V and J are TRBV5-1 and TRBJ2-7; TRBD2 matches 11 bases. The CDR3 loop spans 18 amino acids. Germline trimming cut 3 bases from V and 0 bases from J; bases unmatched to any gene: 11. Germline CDR1 and CDR2: SGHRS and YFSETQ. The chain's CDR3 is CASSSSGTSGTYSYEQYF. In DNA, the CDR3 is TGCGCCAGCAGCTCCTCAGGGACTAGCGGTACCTACTCCTACGAGCAGTACTTC. The whole variable domain, filled in from reference TRBV5-1 and TRBJ2-7, reads KAGVTQTPRYLIKTRGQQVTLSCSPISGHRSVSWYQQTPGQGLQFLFEYFSETQRNKGNFPGRFSGRQFSNSRSEMNVSTLELGDSALYLCASSSSGTSGTYSYEQYFGPGTRLTVT.

The chain joins TRBV9 to TRBJ2-3; tentative D call: TRBD2 (6 bases). Germline V gene lookup returns CDR1 SGDLS and CDR2 YYNGEE. The CDR3 is 16 residues long. V lost 3 bases to trimming and J lost 2 bases, with 16 bases between them. DNA of the CDR3: TGTGCCAGCAGCGCCGTGGAGGGAGGCATCACAGATACGCAGTATTTT. This sequence encodes CASSAVEGGITDTQYF.

The chain has TRBV28 and TRBJ1-2; 7 positions match TRBD1. Germline CDR1 MDHEN, CDR2 SYDVKM. The CDR3 is 13 residues long. J gave up 9 bases and V 5 bases, and 9 bases lay outside the gene matches. The DNA of the CDR3 is TGTGCCAGCAGTGGGACAGCTGCTAGACGCTACACCTTC. Translating gives CASSGTAARRYTF.

The chain couples TRBV4-2 to TRBJ2-7; 9 bases map to TRBD2. The CDR3 is 17 amino acids. Germline V gene data show CDR1 as LGHNA and CDR2 as YNFKEQ. V shed 0 bases, J shed 6 bases, and the junction held 12 bases outside the gene matches. Here the CDR3 reads CASSQETSAGGLPEQYF. The CDR3 DNA reads TGTGCCAGCAGCCAAGAAACTTCCGCGGGAGGGCTCCCCGAGCAGTACTTC.

The chain employs TRBV29-1 and TRBJ2-7, with 10 bases that match TRBD2. Germline V gene data show CDR1 as SQVTM and CDR2 as ANQGSEA. After removal of 3 bases from V and 0 bases from J, the junction contained 5 bases not matched to a gene. The CDR3 totals 15 residues. CDR3 in amino acids: CSVDLTSGTSYEQYF. DNA for the CDR3: TGCAGCGTTGACCTCACTAGCGGGACCTCCTACGAGCAGTACTTC.

V usage is TRBV28 and J usage is TRBJ2-1, with a tentative D call TRBD2 (6 bases). V shed 3 bases and J shed 0 bases, with 9 bases lying between them. The CDR3 sequence is 15 residues long. Germline V gene sequence: CDR1 MDHEN, CDR2 SYDVKM. The CDR3 here is CASSFGGTSYNEQFF. The CDR3 region has the DNA TGTGCCAGCAGTTTTGGCGGGACCTCCTACAATGAGCAGTTCTTC.